These 8 T cell receptor beta chains were all obtained from the same sample, sequenced in a study of CD8+ T cells in alopecia areata. Treatment denoted: oral pan-JAK inhibitor, 5-10 mg twice daily. Extraction of RNA preceded its reverse transcription into cDNA, which served as the sequencing template. Libraries were prepared by immunoSEQ multiplex PCR; TCRdb keeps only in-frame clonotypes and omits some of them. The sample contains about 120,000 clones, 53% of which appear only once. This specimen was CD4+ T cells sorted from blood, taken at week 4, from a patient treated with tofacitinib. The receptor source for this set is a human donor with alopecia areata.

This chain uses TRBV6-1 with TRBJ2-5; D remains unclear. The CDR3 is 11 amino acids. The ends were cut back, 4 bases at V and 10 bases at J, with 10 bases in the middle. Germline V CDR1 and CDR2: MNHNS, SASEGT. CDR3 residues: CASSVDRVQYF. The CDR3 DNA reads TGTGCCAGCAGTGTCGACCGAGTCCAGTACTTC.

This chain joins TRBV6-5 and TRBJ1-2; D remains unclear. Germline V gene sequence: CDR1 MNHEY, CDR2 SVGAGI. The CDR3 totals 14 residues. V was trimmed by 4 bases and J by 8 bases, leaving 17 bases between them. The CDR3 reads CASSSGEKRLGYTF. DNA for the CDR3: TGTGCCAGCAGTTCAGGTGAAAAACGGCTCGGCTACACCTTC.

The chain uses TRBV30 and TRBJ2-6; D uncertain. The CDR3 is 11 amino acids. The V end was cut by 7 bases, the J end by 0 bases, with 1 base between. Germline values: CDR1 GTSNPN, CDR2 SVGIG (reference sequence). The CDR3 DNA reads TGTGCCTCCTCTGGGGCCAACGTCCTGACTTTC. It is translated as CASSGANVLTF.

The chain couples TRBV18 to TRBJ2-1; tentative D call: TRBD2 (6 bases). Trimming removed 2 bases at V and 9 bases at J, with 11 bases between. The germline CDR1 and CDR2 sequences are KGHSH and LQKENI. This CDR3 region has 13 residues. The CDR3 sequence is CASSPAGIGEQFF. The CDR3 DNA sequence: TGTGCCAGCTCACCAGCGGGGATTGGTGAGCAGTTCTTC.

The rearrangement uses TRBV13 and TRBJ2-3, with TRBD2 matching over 8 bases. V lost 4 bases and J lost 3; bases outside the gene matches: 6. The CDR3 extends over 15 amino acids. In germline, CDR1 is PRHDT, CDR2 FYEKMQ (reference sequence). The DNA of the CDR3 is TGTGCCAGCAGCTCTAGACTAGCGCGGACAGATACGCAGTATTTT. Amino acid sequence: CASSSRLARTDTQYF.

V and J are TRBV2 and TRBJ2-3; TRBD2 aligns across 9 bases. Germline CDR1 reads SNHLY; CDR2 reads FYNNEI. CDR3 length: 15 residues. V gave up 7 bases and J gave up 0 bases; unmatched junction bases: 5. The DNA for the CDR3 is TGTGCCAGCACTCTAGCGGGGTCTAGCACAGATACGCAGTATTTT. Protein: CASTLAGSSTDTQYF. Full variable domain (rest looked up from reference TRBV2 and TRBJ2-3): EPEVTQTPSHQVTQMGQEVILRCVPISNHLYFYWYRQILGQKVEFLVSFYNNEISEKSEIFDDQFSVERPDGSNFTLKIRSTKLEDSAMYFCASTLAGSSTDTQYFGPGTRLTVL.

As DNA, the CDR3 is TGCGCCAGCAGTCCCCTAGCACCCGGGGCCAACGTCCTGACTTTC. Protein product: CASSPLAPGANVLTF. The chain employs TRBV23-1 and TRBJ2-6; D is possibly TRBD2 (5 bases). TRBV23-1 is an ORF, and what it does is uncertain. The CDR3 has 15 residues. Trimming left V 4 bases short and J 4 bases short, with 11 bases between.

This clone was counted a few times. The chain uses TRBV2 and TRBJ1-1, with D possibly TRBD1 on 5 matching bases. Trimming took off 6 bases at V and 4 bases at J, with 15 bases between the two ends. The CDR3 spans 14 residues. CDR1 and CDR2 from the germline V gene are SNHLY and FYNNEI. The CDR3 sequence is CASRKNGGGTEAFF. CDR3 nucleotide sequence: TGTGCCAGCAGGAAAAATGGGGGAGGCACTGAAGCTTTCTTT.